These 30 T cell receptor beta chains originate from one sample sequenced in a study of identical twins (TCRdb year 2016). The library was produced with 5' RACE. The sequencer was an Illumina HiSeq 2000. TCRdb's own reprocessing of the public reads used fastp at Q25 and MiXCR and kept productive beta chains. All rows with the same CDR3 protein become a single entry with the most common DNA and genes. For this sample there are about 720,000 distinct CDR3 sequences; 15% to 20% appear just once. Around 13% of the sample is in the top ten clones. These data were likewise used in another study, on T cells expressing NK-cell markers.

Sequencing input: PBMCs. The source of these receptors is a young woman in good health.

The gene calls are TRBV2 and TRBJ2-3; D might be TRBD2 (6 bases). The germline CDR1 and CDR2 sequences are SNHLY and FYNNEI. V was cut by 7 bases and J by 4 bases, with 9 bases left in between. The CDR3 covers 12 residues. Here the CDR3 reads CASTAGSDTQYF. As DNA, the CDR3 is TGTGCCAGCACTGCGGGGTCAGATACGCAGTATTTT.

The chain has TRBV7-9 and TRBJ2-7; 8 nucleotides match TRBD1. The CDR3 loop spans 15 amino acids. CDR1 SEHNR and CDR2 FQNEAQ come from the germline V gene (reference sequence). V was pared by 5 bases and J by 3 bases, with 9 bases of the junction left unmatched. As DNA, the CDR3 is TGTGCCAGCAGCCCCCGACAGGGGACCTACTACGAGCAGTACTTC. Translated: CASSPRQGTYYEQYF.

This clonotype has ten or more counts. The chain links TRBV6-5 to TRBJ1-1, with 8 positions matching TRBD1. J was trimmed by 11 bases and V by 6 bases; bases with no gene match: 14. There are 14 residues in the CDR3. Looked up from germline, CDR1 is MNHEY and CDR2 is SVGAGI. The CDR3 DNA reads TGTGCCAGCAGCCCACCGGGCAGGGGGCGGGTGGCTTTCTTT. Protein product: CASSPPGRGRVAFF.

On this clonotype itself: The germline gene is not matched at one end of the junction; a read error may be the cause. The CDR3 DNA reads TGTGCCAGCAGCCAAGGGAATTTCGAGTTAAGGTTGTCCTTC. Its protein is CASSQGNFELRLSF. This chain connects TRBV14 to TRBJ2-7; D is ambiguous. CDR3 length: 14 amino acids. Per germline, CDR1 SGHDN and CDR2 FVKESK.

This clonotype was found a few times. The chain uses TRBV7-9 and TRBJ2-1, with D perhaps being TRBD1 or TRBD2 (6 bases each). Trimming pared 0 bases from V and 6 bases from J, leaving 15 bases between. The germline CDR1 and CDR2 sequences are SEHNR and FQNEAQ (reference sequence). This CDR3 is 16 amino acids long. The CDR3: CASSLAGGHLTNEQFF. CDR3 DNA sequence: TGTGCCAGCAGCTTAGCGGGGGGACATTTAACCAATGAGCAGTTCTTC.

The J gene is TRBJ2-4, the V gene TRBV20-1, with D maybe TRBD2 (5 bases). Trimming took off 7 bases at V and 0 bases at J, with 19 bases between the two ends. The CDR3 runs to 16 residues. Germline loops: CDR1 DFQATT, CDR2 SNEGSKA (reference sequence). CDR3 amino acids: CSVPSSAALAKNIQYF. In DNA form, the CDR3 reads TGCAGTGTTCCCAGTAGCGCCGCTCTAGCCAAAAACATTCAGTACTTC.

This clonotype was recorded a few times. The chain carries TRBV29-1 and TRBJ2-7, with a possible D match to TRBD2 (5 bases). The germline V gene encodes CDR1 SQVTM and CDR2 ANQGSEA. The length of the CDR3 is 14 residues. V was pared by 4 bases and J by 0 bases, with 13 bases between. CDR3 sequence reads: CSVAVRAGSYEQYF. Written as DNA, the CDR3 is TGCAGCGTTGCAGTGAGGGCGGGCTCCTACGAGCAGTACTTC.

The DNA for the CDR3 is TGTGCCCACAGGGGGCTGAACACCGGGGAGCTGTTTTTT. Translated, it gives CAHRGLNTGELFF. V is TRBV27 and J is TRBJ2-2; TRBD1 matches 9 bases. Germline CDR1 and CDR2: MNHEY and SMNVEV (reference sequence). The CDR3 is 13 residues long. V was clipped by 11 bases and J by 1 base; unmatched bases: 2.

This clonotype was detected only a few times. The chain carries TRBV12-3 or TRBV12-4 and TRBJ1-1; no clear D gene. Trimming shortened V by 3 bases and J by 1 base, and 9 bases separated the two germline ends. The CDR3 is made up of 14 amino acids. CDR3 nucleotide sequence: TGTGCCAGCAGTTTTCGTTCTGGGAACACTGAAGCTTTCTTT. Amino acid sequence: CASSFRSGNTEAFF.

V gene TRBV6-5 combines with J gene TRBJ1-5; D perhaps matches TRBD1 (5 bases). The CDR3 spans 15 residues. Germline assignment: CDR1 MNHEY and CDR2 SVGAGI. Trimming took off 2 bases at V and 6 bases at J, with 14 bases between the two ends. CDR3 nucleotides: TGTGCCAGCAGTTACGACGGGGCGGGAGTTCAGCCCCAGCATTTT. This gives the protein CASSYDGAGVQPQHF.

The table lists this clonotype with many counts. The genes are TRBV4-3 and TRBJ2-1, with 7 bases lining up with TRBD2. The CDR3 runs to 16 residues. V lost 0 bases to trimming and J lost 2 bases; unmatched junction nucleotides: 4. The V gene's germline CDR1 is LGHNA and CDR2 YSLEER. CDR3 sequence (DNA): TGCGCCAGCAGCCAAGATCTAGCGGAGCCCTACAATGAGCAGTTCTTC. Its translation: CASSQDLAEPYNEQFF.

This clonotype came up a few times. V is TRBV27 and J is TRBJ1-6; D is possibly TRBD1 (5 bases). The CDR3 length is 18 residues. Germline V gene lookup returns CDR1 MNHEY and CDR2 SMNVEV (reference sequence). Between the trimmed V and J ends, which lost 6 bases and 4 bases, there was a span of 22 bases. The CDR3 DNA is TGTGCCAGCAGCGGAGGAGGGTTTCCTTGGGGGTATAATTCACCCCTCCACTTT. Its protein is CASSGGGFPWGYNSPLHF.

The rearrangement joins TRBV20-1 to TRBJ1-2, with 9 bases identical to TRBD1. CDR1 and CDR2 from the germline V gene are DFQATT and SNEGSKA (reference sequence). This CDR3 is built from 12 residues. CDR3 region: CRSGTGIYGYTF. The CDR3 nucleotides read TGCAGGTCCGGGACAGGGATCTATGGCTACACCTTC.

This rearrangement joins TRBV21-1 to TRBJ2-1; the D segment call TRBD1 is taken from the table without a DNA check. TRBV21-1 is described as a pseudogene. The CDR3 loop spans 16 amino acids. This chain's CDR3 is CAHEGGSGTKNNEQFF. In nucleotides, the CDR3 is TGTGCCCACGAGGGGGGATCGGGAACAAAGAACAATGAGCAGTTCTTC.

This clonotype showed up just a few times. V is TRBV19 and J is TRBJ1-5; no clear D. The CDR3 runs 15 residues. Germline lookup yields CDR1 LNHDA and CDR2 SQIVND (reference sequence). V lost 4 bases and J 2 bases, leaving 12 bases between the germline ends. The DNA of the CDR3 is TGTGCCAGTAGTACCTATGGACTGCGCAATCAGCCCCAGCATTTT. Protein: CASSTYGLRNQPQHF.

The DNA of the CDR3 is TGTGCCAGCAGCCAAGATTCGGGACGGGGTAGTGGTGGCTACACCTTC. This gives the protein CASSQDSGRGSGGYTF. The V and J genes are TRBV3-1 and TRBJ1-2, with D perhaps matching TRBD1 (5 bases). The V end lost 0 bases, the J end lost 7 bases, and 18 bases lay between the germline ends. The CDR3 spans 16 residues. CDR1 and CDR2 from the germline V gene are LGHDT and YNNKEL (reference sequence).

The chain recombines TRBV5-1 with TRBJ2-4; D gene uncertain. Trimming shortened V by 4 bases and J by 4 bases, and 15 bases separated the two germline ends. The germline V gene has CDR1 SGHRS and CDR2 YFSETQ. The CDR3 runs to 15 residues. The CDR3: CASSLESAPKNIQYF. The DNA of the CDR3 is TGCGCCAGCAGCCTGGAGTCGGCCCCGAAAAACATTCAGTACTTC.

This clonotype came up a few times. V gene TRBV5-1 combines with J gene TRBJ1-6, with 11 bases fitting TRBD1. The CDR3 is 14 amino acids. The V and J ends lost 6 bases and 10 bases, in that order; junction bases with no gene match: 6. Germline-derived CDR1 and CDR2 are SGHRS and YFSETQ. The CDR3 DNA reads TGCGCCAGCACTCCCGGGACAGGGGGATCACCCCTCCACTTT. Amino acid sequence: CASTPGTGGSPLHF. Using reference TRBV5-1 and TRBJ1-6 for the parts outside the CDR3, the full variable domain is KAGVTQTPRYLIKTRGQQVTLSCSPISGHRSVSWYQQTPGQGLQFLFEYFSETQRNKGNFPGRFSGRQFSNSRSEMNVSTLELGDSALYLCASTPGTGGSPLHFGNGTRLTVT.

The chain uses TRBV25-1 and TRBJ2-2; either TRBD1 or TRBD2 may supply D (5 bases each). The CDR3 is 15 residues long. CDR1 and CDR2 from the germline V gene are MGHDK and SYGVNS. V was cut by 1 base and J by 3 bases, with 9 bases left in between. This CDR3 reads CASSEFLGDTGELFF. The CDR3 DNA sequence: TGTGCCAGCAGTGAATTTTTGGGGGACACCGGGGAGCTGTTTTTT.

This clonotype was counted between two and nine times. The CDR3 DNA follows: TGCGCCAGCAGCTTGAATCCAGGGCCGAACACTGAAGCTTTCTTT. Translated: CASSLNPGPNTEAFF. The rearrangement uses TRBV5-1 and TRBJ1-1; D is possibly TRBD1 (5 bases). CDR1 SGHRS and CDR2 YFSETQ come from the germline V gene. The CDR3 has 15 residues. With 1 base removed from V and 1 base from J, the gap between germline ends came to 11 bases.

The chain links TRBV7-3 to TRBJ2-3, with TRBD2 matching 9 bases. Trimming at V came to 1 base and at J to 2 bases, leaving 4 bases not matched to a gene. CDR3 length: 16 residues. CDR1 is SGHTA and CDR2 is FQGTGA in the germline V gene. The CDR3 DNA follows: TGTGCCAGCAGCTTAAGGTCTAGCGGGGACACAGATACGCAGTATTTT. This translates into CASSLRSSGDTDTQYF.

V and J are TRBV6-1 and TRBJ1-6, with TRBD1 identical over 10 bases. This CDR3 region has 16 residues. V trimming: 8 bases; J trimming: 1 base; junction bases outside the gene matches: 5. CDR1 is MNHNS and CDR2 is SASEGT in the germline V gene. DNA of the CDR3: TGTGCCAGCCTGGGGACAGGGGTATCCTATAATTCACCCCTCCACTTT. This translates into CASLGTGVSYNSPLHF.

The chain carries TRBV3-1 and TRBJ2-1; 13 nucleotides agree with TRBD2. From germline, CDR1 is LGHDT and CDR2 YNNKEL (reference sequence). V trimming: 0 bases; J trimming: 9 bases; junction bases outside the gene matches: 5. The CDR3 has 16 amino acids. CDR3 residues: CASSQDRRLAGGEQFF. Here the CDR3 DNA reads TGTGCCAGCAGCCAAGATCGTCGACTAGCGGGAGGTGAGCAGTTCTTC.

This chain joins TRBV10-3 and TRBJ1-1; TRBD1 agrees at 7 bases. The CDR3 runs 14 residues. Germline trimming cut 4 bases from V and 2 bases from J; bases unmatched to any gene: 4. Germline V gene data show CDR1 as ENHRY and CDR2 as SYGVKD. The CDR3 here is CAISGTGPNTEAFF. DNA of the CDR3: TGTGCCATCAGTGGGACAGGTCCAAACACTGAAGCTTTCTTT.

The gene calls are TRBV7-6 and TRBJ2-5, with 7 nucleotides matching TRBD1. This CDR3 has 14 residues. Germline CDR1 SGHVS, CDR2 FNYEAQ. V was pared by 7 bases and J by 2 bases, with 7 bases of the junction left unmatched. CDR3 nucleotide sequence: TGTGCCAGCACCCTAGGGGGCCCTCAAGAGACCCAGTACTTC. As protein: CASTLGGPQETQYF.

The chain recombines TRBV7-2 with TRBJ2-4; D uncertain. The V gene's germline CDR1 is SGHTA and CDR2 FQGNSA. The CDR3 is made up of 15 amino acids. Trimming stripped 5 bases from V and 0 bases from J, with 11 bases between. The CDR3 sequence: CASSSAGLAKNIQYF. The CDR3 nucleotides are TGTGCCAGCAGCAGTGCTGGGTTAGCCAAAAACATTCAGTACTTC.

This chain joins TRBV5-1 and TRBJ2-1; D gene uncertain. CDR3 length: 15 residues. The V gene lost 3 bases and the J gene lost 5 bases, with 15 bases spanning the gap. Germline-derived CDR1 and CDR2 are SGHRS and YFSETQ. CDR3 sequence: CASSSARFSHNEQFF. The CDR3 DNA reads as TGCGCCAGCAGCTCAGCTAGGTTTTCCCACAATGAGCAGTTCTTC.

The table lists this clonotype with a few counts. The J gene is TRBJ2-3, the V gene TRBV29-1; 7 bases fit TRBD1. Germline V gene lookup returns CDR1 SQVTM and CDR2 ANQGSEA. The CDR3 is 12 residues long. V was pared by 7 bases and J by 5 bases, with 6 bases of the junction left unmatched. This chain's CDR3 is CSADRAGDTQYF. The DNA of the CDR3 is TGCAGCGCAGACAGGGCGGGAGATACGCAGTATTTT.

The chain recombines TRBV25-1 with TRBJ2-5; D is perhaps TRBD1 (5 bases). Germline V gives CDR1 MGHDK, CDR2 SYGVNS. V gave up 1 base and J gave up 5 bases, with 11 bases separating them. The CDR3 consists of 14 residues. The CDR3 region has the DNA TGTGCCAGCAGTGAATCCCGACAGTCGGAGACCCAGTACTTC. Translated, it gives CASSESRQSETQYF.

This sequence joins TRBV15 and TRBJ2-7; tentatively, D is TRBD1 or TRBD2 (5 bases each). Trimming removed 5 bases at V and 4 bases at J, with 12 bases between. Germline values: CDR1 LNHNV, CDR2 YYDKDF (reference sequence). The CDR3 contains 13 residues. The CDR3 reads CATSPGRNYEQYF. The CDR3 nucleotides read TGTGCCACCAGCCCGGGACGGAATTACGAGCAGTACTTC.